This is a list of T cell receptor beta chains from one sample in a study of response to subunit inactivated influenza vaccine. Via MiXCR, TCRdb re-called the RT-PCR reads, giving one row per CDR3 protein. This table has fewer than 200,000 distinct CDR3 sequences, about 9% appearing once. Sequencing used non-naive T cells sorted from PBMCs, obtained on the day of vaccination. The source is a man aged 45-60 years who received an inactivated influenza vaccine. The CDR3 runs from the conserved cysteine through the conserved F or W. The D gene is left open where the match is weak. Not all rows give a size; the values are once, few, many and, for expanded clones, a class.

V gene	clone size	D gene	J gene	CDR3 DNA	CDR3 protein
TRBV30	-	-	TRBJ1-5	TGTGCCTGGAGTCGGGCAGACAATCAGCCCCAGCATTTT	CAWSRADNQPQHF
TRBV29-1	-	-	TRBJ2-7	TGCAGCGGCCTGTTAACGGACGAGCAGTACTTC	CSGLLTDEQYF
TRBV24-1	many	-	TRBJ2-2	TGTGCCACCAGTGGGATGAACACCGGGGAGCTGTTTTTT	CATSGMNTGELFF
TRBV7-9	many	-	TRBJ2-1	TGTGCCAGCAGCTTAGCCTCCCCTGGACCAAACAATGAGCAGTTCTTC	CASSLASPGPNNEQFF
TRBV7-2	-	TRBD2	TRBJ2-7	TGTGCCAGCAGCACCCGGACTAGCGGGGGGGCCGAGCAGTACTTC	CASSTRTSGGAEQYF
TRBV20-1	many	-	TRBJ1-2	TGCAGTGCTGGGGGGCCTAACTATGGCTACACCTTC	CSAGGPNYGYTF
TRBV12-3/TRBV12-4	many	TRBD1	TRBJ2-2	TGTGCCAGCAGCCCCTCCCCGGGACAGGGGGTCGCCGGGGAGCTGTTTTTT	CASSPSPGQGVAGELFF
TRBV5-1	many	-	TRBJ1-5	TGCGCCAGCAGCTTGGCGGGGTCTCAGCCCCAGCATTTT	CASSLAGSQPQHF
TRBV7-2	-	TRBD1	TRBJ2-7	TGTGCCAGCAGCTTAATGGACAGGGCCTACGAGCAGTACTTC	CASSLMDRAYEQYF
TRBV6-5	many	-	TRBJ2-7	TGTGCCAGCAGTTACTCGGGGAAGGCCTACGAGCAGTACTTC	CASSYSGKAYEQYF
TRBV29-1	few	-	TRBJ2-3	TGCAGCGCCGAGGGGACTAGCACAGATACGCAGTATTTT	CSAEGTSTDTQYF
TRBV5-1	few	-	TRBJ1-3	TGCGCCAGCAGCTCGACACCTACAAACACCATATATTTT	CASSSTPTNTIYF
TRBV7-8	-	TRBD1	TRBJ2-7	TGTGCCAGCAGCTTCGGGACAGGGGTGGGAGAGCAGTACTTC	CASSFGTGVGEQYF
TRBV10-2	many	-	TRBJ2-2	TGCGCCAGCAGAGGGAATAGCGACAACACCGGGGAGCTGTTTTTT	CASRGNSDNTGELFF
TRBV7-9	many	TRBD2	TRBJ2-1	TGTGCCAGCAGCACACTAGCGGGGGGTTACAATGAGCAGTTCTTC	CASSTLAGGYNEQFF
TRBV27	few	TRBD2	TRBJ2-7	TGTGCCAGCAGTTTACTAGCGGGAGTTATCGAGCAGTACTTC	CASSLLAGVIEQYF
TRBV6-1	few	TRBD2	TRBJ2-2	TGTGCCAGCAGGAGACGCGGGGGGGTCCCCGGGGAGCTGTTTTTT	CASRRRGGVPGELFF
TRBV3-1	-	-	TRBJ1-1	TGTGCCAGCAGCCAAGTGGGCAGGAACACTGAAGCTTTCTTT	CASSQVGRNTEAFF
TRBV5-4	-	-	TRBJ2-1	TGTGCCAGCAGCACCGAGGACGGATACAATGAGCAGTTCTTC	CASSTEDGYNEQFF
TRBV11-2	-	TRBD1	TRBJ1-1	TGTGCCAGCAGCCAGGGGGTAGTGGGAACTGAAGCTTTCTTT	CASSQGVVGTEAFF
TRBV7-9	-	-	TRBJ1-1	TGTGCCAGCAGTCTCTCGTCGGGCACTGAAGCTTTCTTT	CASSLSSGTEAFF
TRBV12-3/TRBV12-4	-	-	TRBJ1-6	TGTGCCAGCAGAAACACAGGGTCCTATAATTCACCCCTCCACTTT	CASRNTGSYNSPLHF
TRBV5-1	-	-	TRBJ2-3	TGCGCCAGCAGCTTGGGCTCCCACCGCACAGATACGCAGTATTTT	CASSLGSHRTDTQYF
TRBV5-1	-	-	TRBJ2-5	TGCGCCAGCAGCTACCGAGGGTCAGGAGAGACCCAGTACTTC	CASSYRGSGETQYF
TRBV6-6	many	-	TRBJ2-5	TGTGCCAGCAGCCCCGGGACCCAAGAGACCCAGTACTTC	CASSPGTQETQYF
TRBV2	few	-	TRBJ2-5	TGTGCCAGCAGTGCCATGGGCGGGGAAGGAGAGACCCAGTACTTC	CASSAMGGEGETQYF
TRBV2	-	-	TRBJ2-3	TGTGCCAGCTCTAGGGGGGGCTTTCAAGATACGCAGTATTTT	CASSRGGFQDTQYF